This TCR beta chain emerged from a study of blood T cell repertoires in COVID-19. Libraries were prepared by immunoSEQ multiplex PCR; TCRdb keeps only in-frame clonotypes and omits some of them. The sample includes fewer than 400,000 clones, over 80% seen only once; the top ten take about 8.9%. V trimming: 5 bases; J trimming: 6 bases; junction bases outside the gene matches: 6. This CDR3 comprises 16 residues. The germline V gene has CDR1 SGHVS and CDR2 FQNEAQ. All enrollees were roughly 18 to 90 years old and from about 24 US areas. Symptom resolution, clearance, or two negative PCRs marked donors in Cohort 3 as recovered.

Material: PBMCs or T cells enriched from blood (not recorded which). The clonotype was recovered from a young woman who had recovered from COVID-19. The V and J genes are TRBV7-8 and TRBJ2-1; 14 positions match TRBD2. CDR3 nucleotide sequence: TGTGCCAGCAGCAACACCGGGACTAGCGGGAGCAATGAGCAGTTCTTC. Translated, it gives CASSNTGTSGSNEQFF.